The sequence of this TCR beta chain was determined in a study of CD8+ T cells in alopecia areata. Study in general: Patients in the treated group were given tofacitinib by mouth, 5 to 10 mg twice a day. The study's findings and limits: Tofacitinib significantly lowered scalp clonality and expanded CD8+ clones among the top 100. Many expanded lesional clones stayed in scalp and blood while on tofacitinib.

The CDR3 has 12 residues. Trimming shortened V by 3 bases and J by 2 bases, and 7 bases separated the two germline ends. Germline lookup yields CDR1 GTSNPN and CDR2 SVGIG (reference sequence). Reverse transcription of extracted RNA yielded cDNA, which provided the sequencing template. Assay: immunoSEQ multiplex PCR; the TCRdb copy retains only in-frame clones and omits some. The sample carries roughly 120,000 clones, 50% to 55% recorded once. Described treatment: oral pan-JAK inhibitor, 5-10 mg twice daily. Sorted populations comprised CD4+ and CD8+ T cells obtained from PBMCs. About this clone: Its antigen is undetermined. The sample contains more than one DNA sequence encoding this CDR3.

The sample was CD4+ T cells sorted from blood, taken at week 4, from a patient treated with tofacitinib. This TCR derives from a human donor with alopecia areata. The chain employs TRBV30 and TRBJ1-1; no definite D call. DNA of the CDR3: TGTGCCTGGAGCGGCGGCAACACTGAAGCTTTCTTT. Its translation: CAWSGGNTEAFF.